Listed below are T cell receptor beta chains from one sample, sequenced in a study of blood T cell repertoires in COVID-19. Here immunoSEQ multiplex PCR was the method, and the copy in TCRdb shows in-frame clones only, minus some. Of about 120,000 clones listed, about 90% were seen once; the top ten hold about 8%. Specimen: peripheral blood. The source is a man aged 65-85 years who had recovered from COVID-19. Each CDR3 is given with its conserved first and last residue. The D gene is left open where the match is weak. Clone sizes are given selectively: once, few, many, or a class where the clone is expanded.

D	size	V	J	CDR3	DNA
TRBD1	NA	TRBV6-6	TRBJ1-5	CASSYGQGNQPQHF	TGTGCCAGCAGTTACGGACAGGGCAATCAGCCCCAGCATTTT
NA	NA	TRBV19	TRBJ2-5	CASSIPSGETQYF	TGTGCCAGTAGTATACCCTCCGGAGAGACCCAGTACTTC
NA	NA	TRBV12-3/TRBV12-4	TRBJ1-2	CASTVGGLYGYTF	TGTGCCAGCACCGTCGGGGGGCTCTATGGCTACACCTTC
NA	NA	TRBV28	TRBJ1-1	CASSGLRDTEAFF	TGTGCCAGCAGTGGATTGAGGGACACTGAAGCTTTCTTT
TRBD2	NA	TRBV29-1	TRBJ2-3	CSCGEGDTQYF	TGCAGCTGTGGGGAGGGAGATACGCAGTATTTT
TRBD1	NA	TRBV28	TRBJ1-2	CASSQVQGDYGYTF	TGTGCCAGCAGCCAAGTACAGGGGGACTATGGCTACACCTTC
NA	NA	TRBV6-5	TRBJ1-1	CASSRGNTEAFF	TGTGCCAGCAGCCGGGGGAACACTGAAGCTTTCTTT
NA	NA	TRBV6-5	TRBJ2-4	CASRTPGGKNIQYF	TGTGCCAGCCGAACCCCCGGGGGCAAAAACATTCAGTACTTC
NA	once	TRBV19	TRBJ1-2	CASSAGPDRKNYGYTF	TGTGCCAGTAGTGCCGGGCCGGACAGAAAAAACTATGGCTACACCTTC
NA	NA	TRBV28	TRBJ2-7	CASSLYAAEQYF	TGTGCCAGCAGCCTATACGCCGCCGAGCAGTACTTC
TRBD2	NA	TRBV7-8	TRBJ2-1	CASSFARWTSGMGNEQFF	TGTGCCAGCAGCTTTGCACGTTGGACTAGCGGGATGGGGAATGAGCAGTTCTTC
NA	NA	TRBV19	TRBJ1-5	CASNRGNQPQHF	TGTGCCAGCAACAGGGGCAATCAGCCCCAGCATTTT
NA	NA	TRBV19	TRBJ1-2	CASSRGGKNYGYTF	TGTGCCAGTAGTAGGGGGGGCAAGAACTATGGCTACACCTTC
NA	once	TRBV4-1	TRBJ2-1	CASSPEGVSSYNEQFF	TGCGCCAGCAGCCCCGAGGGCGTCAGCTCCTACAATGAGCAGTTCTTC
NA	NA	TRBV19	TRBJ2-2	CASRDGGPGTGELFF	TGTGCCAGTAGAGACGGAGGGCCAGGCACCGGGGAGCTGTTTTTT
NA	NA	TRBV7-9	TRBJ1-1	CASSLELNTEAFF	TGTGCCAGCAGCTTAGAGCTGAACACTGAAGCTTTCTTT
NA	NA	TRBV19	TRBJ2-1	CASSSQAPQQGYVGRARVWNEQFF	TGTGCCAGTAGTTCCCAAGCCCCCCAACAGGGTTATGTGGGAAGGGCCCGGGTGTGGAATGAGCAGTTCTTC
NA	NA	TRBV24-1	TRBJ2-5	CATSDSLGQLQTQYF	TGTGCCACCAGTGATTCGCTCGGACAGTTGCAGACCCAGTACTTC
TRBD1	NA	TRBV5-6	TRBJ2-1	CASGTGPYNEQFF	TGTGCCAGCGGGACAGGGCCCTACAATGAGCAGTTCTTC
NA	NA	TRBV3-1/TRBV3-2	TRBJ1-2	CASSQRQRGYTF	TGTGCCAGCAGCCAAAGGCAGCGTGGCTACACCTTC
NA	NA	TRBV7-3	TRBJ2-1	CASSLRGPSADNEQFF	TGTGCCAGCAGCTTAAGGGGACCTAGCGCTGACAATGAGCAGTTCTTC
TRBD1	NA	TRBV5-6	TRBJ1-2	CASSWGQGGYGYTF	TGTGCCAGCAGCTGGGGACAGGGAGGATATGGCTACACCTTC
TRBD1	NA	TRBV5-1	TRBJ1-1	CASRYATGARTEAFF	TGCGCCAGCAGGTACGCCACAGGGGCAAGGACTGAAGCTTTCTTT
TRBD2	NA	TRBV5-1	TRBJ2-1	CASSNPSGDNEQFF	TGCGCCAGCAGCAACCCTAGCGGGGACAATGAGCAGTTCTTC
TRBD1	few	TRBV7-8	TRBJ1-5	CASSGYRDRFPPQHF	TGTGCCAGCAGCGGTTACCGGGACAGGTTCCCTCCTCAGCATTTT
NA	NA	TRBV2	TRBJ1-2	CASSEYIAGYTF	TGTGCCAGCAGTGAATACATAGCTGGCTACACCTTC
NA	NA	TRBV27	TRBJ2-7	CASSASPQVYEQYF	TGTGCCAGCAGTGCCAGCCCCCAGGTCTACGAGCAGTACTTC
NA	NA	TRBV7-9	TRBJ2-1	CASSLEADEQFF	TGTGCCAGCAGCTTAGAAGCCGATGAGCAGTTCTTC
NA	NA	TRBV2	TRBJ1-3	CASSLQFSGNTIYF	TGTGCCAGCAGCTTACAGTTCTCTGGAAACACCATATATTTT
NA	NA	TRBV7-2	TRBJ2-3	CASSLFGAGAGDTQYF	TGTGCCAGCAGCTTATTCGGGGCAGGGGCGGGAGATACGCAGTATTTT
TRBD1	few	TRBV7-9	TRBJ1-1	CASSDTGDAAFF	TGTGCCAGCAGTGACACAGGGGACGCAGCTTTCTTT
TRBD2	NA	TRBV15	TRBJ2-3	CATSRGLAASTDTQYF	TGTGCCACCAGCAGAGGACTAGCGGCCAGCACAGATACGCAGTATTTT
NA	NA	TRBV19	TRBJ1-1	CASLDSYLYTEAFF	TGTGCCAGTCTTGACAGTTACCTGTACACTGAAGCTTTCTTT
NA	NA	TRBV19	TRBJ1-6	CASSISGSTGSPLHF	TGTGCCAGTAGTATATCGGGGTCTACCGGTTCACCCCTCCACTTT
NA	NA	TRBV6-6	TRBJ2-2	CASSLLVAGELFF	TGTGCCAGCAGTCTCCTCGTAGCCGGGGAGCTGTTTTTT
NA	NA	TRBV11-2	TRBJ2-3	CASNLQGTDTQYF	TGTGCCAGCAACCTACAGGGTACAGATACGCAGTATTTT
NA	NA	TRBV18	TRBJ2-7	CASSPSGDPYEQYF	TGTGCCAGCTCACCGTCGGGGGACCCCTACGAGCAGTACTTC
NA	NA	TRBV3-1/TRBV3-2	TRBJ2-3	CASSTRDTSTDTQYF	TGTGCCAGCAGCACCCGGGACACTAGCACAGATACGCAGTATTTT
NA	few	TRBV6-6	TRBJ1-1	CASSYSAGNTEAFF	TGTGCCAGCAGTTACTCAGCGGGGAACACTGAAGCTTTCTTT
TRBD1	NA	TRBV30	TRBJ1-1	CAGGQDLNTEAFF	TGTGCCGGAGGACAGGACTTGAACACTGAAGCTTTCTTT
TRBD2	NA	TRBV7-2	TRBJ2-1	CASSSGLAIYNEQFF	TGTGCCAGCAGCTCGGGACTAGCCATATACAATGAGCAGTTCTTC
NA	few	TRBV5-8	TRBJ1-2	CASSPPPGGGYTF	TGTGCCAGCAGCCCCCCACCCGGGGGTGGCTACACCTTC
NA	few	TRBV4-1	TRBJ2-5	CASSHRRGPETQYF	TGCGCCAGCAGCCATAGGCGGGGCCCAGAGACCCAGTACTTC
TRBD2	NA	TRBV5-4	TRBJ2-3	CASSAGLAGGPSTDTQYF	TGTGCCAGCAGCGCCGGACTAGCGGGAGGCCCTAGCACAGATACGCAGTATTTT
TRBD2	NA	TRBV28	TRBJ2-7	CASSSIDGLAGGYEQYF	TGTGCCAGCAGTTCCATCGATGGGCTAGCGGGAGGCTACGAGCAGTACTTC
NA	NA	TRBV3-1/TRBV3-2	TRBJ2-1	CASSQTTYNEQFF	TGTGCCAGCAGCCAAACAACCTACAATGAGCAGTTCTTC
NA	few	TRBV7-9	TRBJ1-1	CASSFVGNTEAFF	TGTGCCAGCAGCTTTGTCGGGAACACTGAAGCTTTCTTT
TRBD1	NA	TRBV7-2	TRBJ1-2	CASSRGQGNYGYTF	TGTGCCAGCAGCCGGGGACAGGGGAACTATGGCTACACCTTC